Below are 19 T cell receptor beta chains sequenced from a single sample in a study of response to subunit inactivated influenza vaccine. TCRdb called the RT-PCR reads again in MiXCR, with one record for every CDR3 protein. The top ten clones hold roughly 14% of a sample with fewer than 650,000 distinct CDR3 sequences, roughly 13% of them seen once. This material consisted of PBMCs from blood, taken roughly 48 days after vaccination. These receptors were taken from a middle-aged man who received an inactivated influenza vaccine.

This clonotype was seen ten or more times. The CDR3 loop reads CASRREGVTYEQYF. The CDR3, as DNA: TGCGCCAGCAGAAGGGAGGGGGTGACCTACGAGCAGTACTTC. V gene TRBV10-2 combines with J gene TRBJ2-7, with TRBD2 as a possible D gene (7 bases). The V gene lost 6 bases and the J gene lost 2 bases, with 14 bases spanning the gap. This CDR3 has 14 residues. Germline values: CDR1 WSHSY, CDR2 SAAADI.

J is TRBJ2-1 and V is TRBV14; the match to TRBD2 covers 7 bases. CDR3 length equals 14 residues. The trim removed 2 bases at V and 5 bases at J, leaving 3 bases unmatched. Per germline, CDR1 SGHDN and CDR2 FVKESK. The CDR3 loop is CASSQPGTNNEQFF. In DNA, the CDR3 is TGTGCCAGCAGCCAACCCGGGACTAACAATGAGCAGTTCTTC.

In this sample, this clonotype turned up a few times. The gene calls are TRBV10-3 and TRBJ2-5; 11 bases fit TRBD1. The length of the CDR3 is 15 residues. CDR1 and CDR2 (germline): ENHRY, SYGVKD. V shed 6 bases, J shed 5 bases, and the junction held 8 bases outside the gene matches. CDR3 protein: CAISLGQGGSETQYF. Written as DNA, the CDR3 is TGTGCCATCAGCCTGGGACAGGGGGGGTCGGAGACCCAGTACTTC.

This clonotype was counted a few times. The chain joins TRBV12-3 or TRBV12-4 to TRBJ2-2; D is perhaps TRBD2 (6 bases). Trimming cost V 6 bases and J 0 bases, with 11 bases left between them. CDR3 length equals 15 residues. This CDR3 reads CASSGGVPNTGELFF. DNA for the CDR3: TGTGCCAGCAGCGGCGGGGTTCCGAACACCGGGGAGCTGTTTTTT.

This chain links TRBV5-1 with TRBJ2-7, with D unclear. Trimming cost V 0 bases and J 6 bases, with 7 bases left between them. Germline CDR1 SGHRS, CDR2 YFSETQ. The CDR3 has 12 amino acids. The CDR3, as DNA: TGCGCCAGCAGCTTGGGGTATTCCGAGCAGTACTTC. It translates to CASSLGYSEQYF. Based on the CDR3 plus reference TRBV5-1 and TRBJ2-7, the full variable domain is KAGVTQTPRYLIKTRGQQVTLSCSPISGHRSVSWYQQTPGQGLQFLFEYFSETQRNKGNFPGRFSGRQFSNSRSEMNVSTLELGDSALYLCASSLGYSEQYFGPGTRLTVT.

This clonotype showed up just a few times. V and J are TRBV6-5 and TRBJ1-1, with D hard to call. Germline CDR1 reads MNHEY; CDR2 reads SVGAGI. V was cut by 4 bases and J by 2 bases, with 17 bases left in between. This CDR3 spans 16 amino acids. Here the CDR3 DNA reads TGTGCCAGCAGTTCCCGATTGTTGAGCAGAAACACTGAAGCTTTCTTT. This gives the protein CASSSRLLSRNTEAFF.

This clonotype came up a few times. The chain combines TRBV29-1 with TRBJ2-2; possible D gene TRBD1, 5 bases. Germline V gene data show CDR1 as SQVTM and CDR2 as ANQGSEA. This CDR3 comprises 16 residues. The V end lost 0 bases, the J end lost 5 bases, and 16 bases lay between the germline ends. The CDR3 bases are TGCAGCGTTGAAGATTCTCCAGGGAAGAGAACCGGGGAGCTGTTTTTT. Its protein product is CSVEDSPGKRTGELFF.

This clonotype was seen at least ten times. The V call is TRBV11-2, the J call TRBJ2-5, with a weak D call TRBD1 (6 bases). The ends were cut back, 4 bases at V and 7 bases at J, with 13 bases in the middle. CDR1 and CDR2 from the germline V gene are SGHAT and FQNNGV. There are 13 residues in the CDR3. CDR3 sequence reads: CASSSGGLMTQYF. The CDR3 region has the DNA TGTGCCAGCAGCTCTGGGGGCCTGATGACCCAGTACTTC.

The chain has TRBV7-2 and TRBJ2-1; D unclear. Per the germline V gene, CDR1 is SGHTA and CDR2 is FQGNSA. Deletions cut 4 bases from V and 9 bases from J, with 19 bases between. This CDR3 has 15 amino acids. The CDR3 DNA sequence: TGTGCCAGCAGCTCCTCGGATATTGCGTATACTGAGCAGTTCTTC. This codes for CASSSSDIAYTEQFF.

In its sample, this clonotype was seen many times. This chain connects TRBV9 to TRBJ1-1; D is uncertain. The CDR3 length is 11 residues. Germline CDR1 and CDR2: SGDLS and YYNGEE. V gave up 4 bases and J gave up 8 bases, with 9 bases separating them. CDR3 bases: TGTGCCAGCAGCCCCCAAACGGAAGCTTTCTTT. Amino acid sequence: CASSPQTEAFF.

This clonotype was recorded a few times. At one boundary the junction diverges from the germline segment, which might be a read error. The J gene is TRBJ2-7, the V gene TRBV6-2 or TRBV6-3, with 11 bases fitting TRBD1. The CDR3 extends over 12 amino acids. Germline CDR1 and CDR2: MNHEY and SVGEGT. The CDR3 DNA sequence: TGTGCCAGCAGTGCGGGACAGGGGGACCCCGACTTC. As protein: CASSAGQGDPDF.

This clonotype was picked up a small number of times. The chain is built from TRBV4-3 and TRBJ2-7; the match to TRBD1 covers 11 bases. This CDR3 comprises 16 residues. Per the germline V gene, CDR1 is LGHNA and CDR2 is YSLEER. Trimming removed 3 bases from V and 7 bases from J; junction bases left unmatched: 11. The CDR3 sequence: CASSHLSGQGAREQYF. CDR3 DNA: TGCGCCAGCAGCCACCTATCCGGACAGGGGGCTCGAGAGCAGTACTTC.

For this clonotype: The junction shows a germline mismatch at one end, possibly a read error. This chain joins TRBV5-1 and TRBJ2-7, with TRBD1 matching 9 bases. The CDR3 loop spans 13 amino acids. Germline CDR1 is SGHRS and CDR2 is YFSETQ. In nucleotides, the CDR3 is TGCGCCAGCAGCTGGGGACAGGGCTACAAGCAGTACTTC. It translates to CASSWGQGYKQYF.

This clonotype was detected many times. The chain recombines TRBV5-6 with TRBJ1-2; possible D gene TRBD1, 6 bases. V was pared by 4 bases and J by 8 bases, with 21 bases between. The germline CDR1 and CDR2 sequences are SGHDT and YYEEEE. CDR3 size: 15 residues. CDR3 sequence reads: CASSAIGGGLGGYTF. The CDR3 nucleotides read TGTGCCAGCAGCGCGATAGGTGGGGGGCTCGGCGGCTACACCTTC.

The chain recombines TRBV2 with TRBJ2-7; unclear D gene. CDR3 length: 14 residues. The germline gives CDR1 SNHLY, CDR2 FYNNEI. V lost 4 bases and J 2 bases, leaving 12 bases between the germline ends. DNA of the CDR3: TGTGCCAGCAGTGTAGTGTCAGGTCCCTACGAGCAGTACTTC. Protein sequence: CASSVVSGPYEQYF.

The table lists this clonotype with many counts. V and J are TRBV20-1 and TRBJ2-1; weak D call: TRBD2 (6 bases). Germline CDR1 reads DFQATT; CDR2 reads SNEGSKA (reference sequence). CDR3 length: 14 residues. Trimming took 5 bases from V and 10 from J, leaving 21 bases between them. CDR3: CSAPGSRNLMEQFF. CDR3 sequence (DNA): TGCAGTGCTCCCGGGAGTCGAAATTTAATGGAGCAGTTCTTC.

This clonotype has only a few counts. V gene TRBV7-8 combines with J gene TRBJ2-7; 12 bases are a match to TRBD2. Germline V lookup: CDR1 SGHVS, CDR2 FQNEAQ. The CDR3 contains 15 residues. J gave up 6 bases and V 4 bases, and 7 bases lay outside the gene matches. Here the CDR3 DNA reads TGTGCCAGCAGCTCCAGACGACTAGCGGGGGCCGAGCAGTACTTC. Protein product: CASSSRRLAGAEQYF.

This clonotype was detected only a few times. V and J are TRBV28 and TRBJ1-4; D not resolved. CDR1 is MDHEN and CDR2 is SYDVKM in the germline V gene. Trimming cost V 4 bases and J 11 bases, with 11 bases left between them. The CDR3 extends over 12 amino acids. CDR3 sequence reads: CASSSPGGKLFF. DNA of the CDR3: TGTGCCAGCAGTTCCCCGGGTGGGAAACTGTTTTTT.

This clonotype has only a few counts. The rearrangement joins TRBV12-3 or TRBV12-4 to TRBJ2-3; 8 positions match TRBD2. The CDR3 contains 17 residues. V shed 3 bases and J 2 bases; nucleotides not matched to a gene: 10. CDR3 DNA sequence: TGTGCCAGCAGTTTTACGGGCACTAGCGGTTCCACAGATACGCAGTATTTT. This encodes CASSFTGTSGSTDTQYF.